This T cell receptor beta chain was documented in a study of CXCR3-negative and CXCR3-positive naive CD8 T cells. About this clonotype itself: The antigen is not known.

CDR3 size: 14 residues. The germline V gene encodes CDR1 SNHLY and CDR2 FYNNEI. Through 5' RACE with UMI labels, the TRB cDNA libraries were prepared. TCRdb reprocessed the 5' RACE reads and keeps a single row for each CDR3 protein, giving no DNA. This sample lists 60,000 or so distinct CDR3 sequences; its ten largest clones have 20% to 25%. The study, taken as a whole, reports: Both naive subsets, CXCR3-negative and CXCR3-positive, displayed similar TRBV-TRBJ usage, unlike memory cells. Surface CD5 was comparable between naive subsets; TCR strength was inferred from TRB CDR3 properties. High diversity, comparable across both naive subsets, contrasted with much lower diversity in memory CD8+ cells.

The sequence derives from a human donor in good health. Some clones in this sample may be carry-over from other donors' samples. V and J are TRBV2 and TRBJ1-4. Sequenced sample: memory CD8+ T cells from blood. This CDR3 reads CASSDGRRHEKLFF.